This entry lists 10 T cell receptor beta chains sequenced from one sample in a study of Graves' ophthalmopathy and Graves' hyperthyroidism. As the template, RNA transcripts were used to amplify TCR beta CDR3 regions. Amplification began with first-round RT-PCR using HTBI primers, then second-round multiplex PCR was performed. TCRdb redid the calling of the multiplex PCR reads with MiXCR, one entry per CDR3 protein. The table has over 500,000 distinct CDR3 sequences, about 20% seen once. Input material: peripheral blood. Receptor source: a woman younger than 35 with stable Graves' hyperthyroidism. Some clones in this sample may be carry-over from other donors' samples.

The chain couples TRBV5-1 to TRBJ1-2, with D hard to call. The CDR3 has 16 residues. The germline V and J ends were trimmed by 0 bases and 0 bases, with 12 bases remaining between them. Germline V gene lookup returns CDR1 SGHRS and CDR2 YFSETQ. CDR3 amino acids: CASSLDTPPANYGYTF. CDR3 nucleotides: TGCGCCAGCAGCTTGGACACTCCGCCTGCTAACTATGGCTACACCTTC.

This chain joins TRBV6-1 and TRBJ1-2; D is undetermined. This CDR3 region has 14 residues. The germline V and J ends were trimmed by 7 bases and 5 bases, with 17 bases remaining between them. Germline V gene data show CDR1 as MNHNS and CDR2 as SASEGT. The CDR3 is CASILRVSGYGYTF. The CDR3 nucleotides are TGTGCCAGCATCCTCCGGGTGTCAGGATATGGCTACACCTTC.

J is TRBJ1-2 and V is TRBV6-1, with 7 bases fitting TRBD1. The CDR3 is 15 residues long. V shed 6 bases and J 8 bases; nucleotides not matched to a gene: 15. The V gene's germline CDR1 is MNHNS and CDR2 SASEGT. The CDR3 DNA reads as TGTGCCAGCAGCAGAGGGGGCAGGGCAGGATCCGGCTACACCTTC. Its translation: CASSRGGRAGSGYTF.

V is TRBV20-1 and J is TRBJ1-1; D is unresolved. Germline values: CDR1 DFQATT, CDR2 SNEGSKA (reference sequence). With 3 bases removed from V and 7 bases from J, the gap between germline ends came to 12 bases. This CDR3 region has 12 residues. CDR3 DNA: TGCAGTGCTAGTTCCCCGGGGATTGAAGCTTTCTTT. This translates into CSASSPGIEAFF.

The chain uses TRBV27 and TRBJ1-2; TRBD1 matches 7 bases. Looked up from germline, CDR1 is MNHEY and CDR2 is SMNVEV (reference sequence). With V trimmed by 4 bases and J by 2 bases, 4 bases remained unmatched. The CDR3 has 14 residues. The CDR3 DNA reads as TGTGCCAGCAGTTCCTGGACAGGAAACTATGGCTACACCTTC. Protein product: CASSSWTGNYGYTF.

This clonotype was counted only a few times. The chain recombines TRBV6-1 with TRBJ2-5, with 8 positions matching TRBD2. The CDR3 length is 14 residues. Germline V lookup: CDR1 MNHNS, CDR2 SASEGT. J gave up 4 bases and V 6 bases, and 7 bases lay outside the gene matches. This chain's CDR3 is CASRSGRGGETQYF. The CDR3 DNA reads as TGTGCCAGCAGGAGCGGGAGAGGGGGAGAGACCCAGTACTTC.

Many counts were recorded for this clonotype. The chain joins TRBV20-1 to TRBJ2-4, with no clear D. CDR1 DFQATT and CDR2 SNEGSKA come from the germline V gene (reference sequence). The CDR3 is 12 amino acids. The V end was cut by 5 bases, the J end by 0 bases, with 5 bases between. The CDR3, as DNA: TGCAGTGCTGAGATAGCCAAAAACATTCAGTACTTC. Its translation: CSAEIAKNIQYF.

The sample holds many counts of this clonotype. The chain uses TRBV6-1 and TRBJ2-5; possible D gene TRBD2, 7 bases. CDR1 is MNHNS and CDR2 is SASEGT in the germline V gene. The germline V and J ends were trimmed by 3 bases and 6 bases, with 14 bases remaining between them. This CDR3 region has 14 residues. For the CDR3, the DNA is TGTGCCAGCAGTGATGGGGGGGGCGGACAGACCCAGTACTTC. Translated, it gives CASSDGGGGQTQYF.

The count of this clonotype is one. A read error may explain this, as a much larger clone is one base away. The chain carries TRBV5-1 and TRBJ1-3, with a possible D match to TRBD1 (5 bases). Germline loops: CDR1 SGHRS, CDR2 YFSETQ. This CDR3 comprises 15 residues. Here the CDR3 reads CASRKTGQPGGTICF. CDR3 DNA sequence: TGCGCCAGCAGAAAGACTGGACAACCCGGCGGCACCATATGTTTT.

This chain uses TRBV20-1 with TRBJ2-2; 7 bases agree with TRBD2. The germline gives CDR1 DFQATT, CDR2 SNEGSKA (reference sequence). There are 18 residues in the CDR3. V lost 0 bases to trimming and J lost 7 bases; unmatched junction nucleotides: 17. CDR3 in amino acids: CSARETATAREGVGELFF. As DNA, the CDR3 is TGCAGTGCTAGAGAGACCGCGACCGCCAGGGAGGGAGTCGGGGAGCTGTTTTTT.